These 30 T cell receptor beta chains share one sample of origin, sequenced in a study of regulatory T cells in long-lasting Graves disease. Described time point: persistent/refractory GD, antithyroid drugs over 5 years with positive TRAb. PBMCs were the source of the RNA used for TCR sequencing. Investigators prepared the TCR beta libraries by applying iRepertoire HTBI primers and Arm-PCR of CDR3 regions. Each CDR3 protein is one row after TCRdb ran MiXCR on the multiplex PCR reads. The sample lists about 450,000 distinct CDR3 sequences, about a quarter seen once, with 26% in the top ten. The sequencing here drew on peripheral blood mononuclear cells (PBMCs), taken when the disease was refractory, from a patient treated with antithyroid drugs. The receptors shown here come from a female donor with Graves disease.

This clonotype was observed a handful of times. The chain is built from TRBV28 and TRBJ2-7, with 13 bases matching TRBD2. The CDR3 is 20 residues long. CDR1 is MDHEN and CDR2 is SYDVKM in the germline V gene. After removal of 2 bases from V and 3 bases from J, the junction contained 16 bases not matched to a gene. The CDR3 nucleotides read TGTGCCAGCAGTTTAAGGGCCGGGACTAGCGGGGTCGGTTTGGTCTACGAGCAGTACTTC. It translates to CASSLRAGTSGVGLVYEQYF. The full variable domain, its missing parts supplied by reference TRBV28 and TRBJ2-7, is DVKVTQSSRYLVKRTGEKVFLECVQDMDHENMFWYRQDPGLGLRLIYFSYDVKMKEKGDIPEGYSVSREKKERFSLILESASTNQTSMYLCASSLRAGTSGVGLVYEQYFGPGTRLTVT.

This clonotype was counted a few times. V gene TRBV24-1 combines with J gene TRBJ1-5; D uncertain. Per the germline V gene, CDR1 is KGHDR and CDR2 is SFDVKD. Trimming shortened V by 4 bases and J by 4 bases, and 7 bases separated the two germline ends. The CDR3 sequence is 13 residues long. The CDR3 DNA reads as TGTGCCACCAGTGAGACCACAAATCAGCCCCAGCATTTT. It yields the protein CATSETTNQPQHF.

In this sample, this clonotype turned up a few times. The chain is built from TRBV7-3 and TRBJ2-6; D is uncertain. V was pared by 1 base and J by 10 bases, with 11 bases between. The CDR3 sequence is 14 residues long. Per germline, CDR1 SGHTA and CDR2 FQGTGA. CDR3 amino acids: CASSLRSRTNVLTF. The DNA of the CDR3 is TGTGCCAGCAGCTTAAGGAGCAGAACAAACGTCCTGACTTTC.

This clonotype was detected a few times. The chain uses TRBV27 and TRBJ1-1; D is perhaps TRBD1 (5 bases). Between the trimmed V and J ends, which lost 3 bases and 4 bases, there was a span of 9 bases. CDR3 size: 13 residues. CDR1 is MNHEY and CDR2 is SMNVEV in the germline V gene (reference sequence). The CDR3 spells CASSFSRATEAFF. The CDR3 DNA follows: TGTGCCAGCAGTTTCTCCAGGGCCACTGAAGCTTTCTTT.

V and J are TRBV5-6 and TRBJ1-2, with D perhaps TRBD1 (6 bases). The V end was cut by 1 base, the J end by 0 bases, with 13 bases between. The CDR3 is made up of 16 amino acids. The germline V gene has CDR1 SGHDT and CDR2 YYEEEE. The CDR3 DNA sequence: TGTGCCAGCAGCTTGTTACGGGGGCGACCTAACTATGGCTACACCTTC. Its protein is CASSLLRGRPNYGYTF.

This CDR3 reads CASSLARGSYGYTF. The CDR3 DNA is TGTGCCAGCAGCTTAGCGCGGGGTAGCTATGGCTACACCTTC. The V and J genes are TRBV7-9 and TRBJ1-2, with D unclear. The CDR3 contains 14 residues. The V and J ends lost 0 bases and 4 bases respectively, with 9 bases between them. Germline V CDR1 and CDR2: SEHNR, FQNEAQ (reference sequence).

A few counts support this clonotype. One end of the junction fails to match germline, which may point to a read error. The chain has TRBV15 and TRBJ2-7; D is undetermined. The germline V gene has CDR1 LNHNV and CDR2 YYDKDF (reference sequence). The CDR3 sequence is 14 residues long. This CDR3 is CATSREIQNYEQYF. Written as DNA, the CDR3 is TGTGCCACCAGCAGAGAAATCCAGAACTACGAGCAATACTTC.

J is TRBJ2-1 and V is TRBV5-6; tentatively, D is TRBD2 (5 bases). CDR3 size: 12 residues. The V and J ends lost 4 bases and 7 bases respectively, with 9 bases between them. Germline CDR1 reads SGHDT; CDR2 reads YYEEEE. The CDR3 bases are TGTGCCAGCAGCCCGACGGGGAATGAGCAGTTCTTC. Translating it yields CASSPTGNEQFF.

The chain has TRBV12-3 or TRBV12-4 and TRBJ2-2, with D possibly TRBD1 on 6 matching bases. The CDR3 has 16 amino acids. V shed 1 base and J shed 4 bases, with 13 bases lying between them. CDR3: CASSLVSGGGTGELFF. CDR3 sequence (DNA): TGTGCCAGCAGTTTAGTTTCTGGGGGCGGCACCGGGGAGCTGTTTTTT.

The chain uses TRBV7-9 and TRBJ1-2; D unclear. The CDR3 totals 13 residues. CDR1 is SEHNR, CDR2 FQNEAQ, per germline (reference sequence). V was cut by 5 bases and J by 0 bases, with 7 bases left in between. CDR3 loop: CASSQNPNYGYTF. CDR3 bases: TGTGCCAGCAGCCAGAATCCTAACTATGGCTACACCTTC.

In its sample, this clonotype was seen many times. The chain has TRBV11-2 and TRBJ2-2; D may be TRBD1 or TRBD2 (5 bases each). V lost 5 bases and J lost 5, with 12 bases in between. The germline V gene encodes CDR1 SGHAT and CDR2 FQNNGV. The CDR3 spans 14 residues. CDR3 in amino acids: CASSPGPATGELFF. CDR3 DNA sequence: TGTGCCAGCAGCCCGGGACCCGCGACCGGGGAGCTGTTTTTT.

This clonotype has ten or more counts. J is TRBJ1-1 and V is TRBV12-3 or TRBV12-4; unclear D gene. The CDR3 consists of 12 residues. Trimming cost V 4 bases and J 2 bases, with 5 bases left between them. This chain's CDR3 is CASSYRNTEAFF. The CDR3 DNA sequence: TGTGCCAGCAGTTACAGAAACACTGAAGCTTTCTTT.

The CDR3 region has the DNA TGTGCCAGCAGTCTCATAGCGGGAGCTAGCGGGGAGCTGTTTTTT. The encoded protein is CASSLIAGASGELFF. The V call is TRBV12-3 or TRBV12-4, the J call TRBJ2-2, with 9 nucleotides matching TRBD2. The V segment lost 5 bases and the J segment 7 bases; nucleotides outside the gene matches: 8. The CDR3 is 15 residues long.

This clonotype was detected a few times. A much larger clonotype is one base distant, so this may be a read error. The rearrangement uses TRBV28 and TRBJ1-2; tentatively, D is TRBD1 (6 bases). The CDR3 sequence is 15 residues long. V lost 8 bases and J 7 bases, leaving 23 bases between the germline ends. CDR1 and CDR2 (germline): MDHEN, SYDVKM. Here the CDR3 DNA reads TGTGCCAGCCAAGGAGATTGGACAGCGATAGGTGGCTACACCTTC. Encoded protein: CASQGDWTAIGGYTF.

This clonotype was found many times. CDR3 loop: CASSVTGTASYEQYF. The CDR3 bases are TGTGCCAGCAGTGTAACCGGGACCGCTTCCTACGAGCAGTACTTC. The genes are TRBV2 and TRBJ2-7; D possibly uses TRBD1 or TRBD2 (5 bases each). V was trimmed by 4 bases and J by 1 base, leaving 14 bases between them. CDR3 length: 15 residues. From germline, CDR1 is SNHLY and CDR2 FYNNEI.

The CDR3 protein is CASSAPGGNQPQHF. CDR3 coding DNA: TGTGCCAGCAGTGCCCCGGGGGGCAATCAGCCCCAGCATTTT. The gene calls are TRBV28 and TRBJ1-5; D perhaps matches TRBD1 (5 bases). CDR1 MDHEN and CDR2 SYDVKM come from the germline V gene. This CDR3 comprises 14 residues. With 5 bases removed from V and 2 bases from J, the gap between germline ends came to 10 bases.

V usage is TRBV11-2 and J usage is TRBJ2-7, with 9 bases matching TRBD2. The CDR3 consists of 15 residues. Germline V gives CDR1 SGHAT, CDR2 FQNNGV. Trimming took 4 bases from V and 4 from J; bases not matched to a gene: 8. The CDR3, as DNA: TGTGCCAGCAGCTGGACTAGCGCGGAAGGTTACGAGCAGTACTTC. Protein sequence: CASSWTSAEGYEQYF.

This clonotype turned up a few times. J is TRBJ2-5 and V is TRBV5-1, with 10 bases aligning to TRBD2. The CDR3 contains 18 residues. Germline CDR1 SGHRS, CDR2 YFSETQ. Trimming at V came to 1 base and at J to 2 bases, leaving 11 bases not matched to a gene. CDR3 in DNA: TGCGCCAGCAGCTTGAACCCCTCTGGAGCGGGAGGGCAAGAGACCCAGTACTTC. The encoded protein is CASSLNPSGAGGQETQYF.

The gene calls are TRBV19 and TRBJ1-5, with 7 bases lining up with TRBD1. V lost 6 bases to trimming and J lost 2 bases; unmatched junction nucleotides: 4. Germline CDR1 is LNHDA and CDR2 is SQIVND (reference sequence). This CDR3 has 14 amino acids. The CDR3 DNA sequence: TGTGCCAGTAGAGAGACAGGGCGCAATCAGCCCCAGCATTTT. Translating gives CASRETGRNQPQHF.

The rearrangement joins TRBV28 to TRBJ2-7, with TRBD2 matching 7 bases. Germline-derived CDR1 and CDR2 are MDHEN and SYDVKM. After removal of 7 bases from V and 3 bases from J, the junction contained 6 bases not matched to a gene. This CDR3 is 13 amino acids long. CDR3 bases: TGTGCCAGCACTAGGACTAGTAGCTACGAGCAGTACTTC. The encoded protein is CASTRTSSYEQYF. The full variable domain, its missing parts supplied by reference TRBV28 and TRBJ2-7, is DVKVTQSSRYLVKRTGEKVFLECVQDMDHENMFWYRQDPGLGLRLIYFSYDVKMKEKGDIPEGYSVSREKKERFSLILESASTNQTSMYLCASTRTSSYEQYFGPGTRLTVT.

In this sample, this clonotype turned up a few times. The genes are TRBV29-1 and TRBJ1-5; D is perhaps TRBD1 (5 bases). Per germline, CDR1 SQVTM and CDR2 ANQGSEA. Deletions cut 4 bases from V and 5 bases from J, with 12 bases between. This CDR3 is 13 amino acids long. CDR3 coding DNA: TGCAGCGTTGCGGGGGGGTCGGATCAGCCCCAGCATTTT. Translated: CSVAGGSDQPQHF.

The sample holds many counts of this clonotype. This rearrangement joins TRBV7-2 to TRBJ2-7, with 11 positions matching TRBD2. The germline V gene has CDR1 SGHTA and CDR2 FQGNSA. Trimming cost V 5 bases and J 2 bases; bases outside gene matches: 5. CDR3 length: 15 amino acids. Written as DNA, the CDR3 is TGTGCCAGCAGCCTCACTAGCGGGAGTACCTACGAGCAGTACTTC. This translates into CASSLTSGSTYEQYF. The full variable domain, completed using reference TRBV7-2 and TRBJ2-7, is GAGVSQSPSNKVTEKGKDVELRCDPISGHTALYWYRQSLGQGLEFLIYFQGNSAPDKSGLPSDRFSAERTGGSVSTLTIQRTQQEDSAVYLCASSLTSGSTYEQYFGPGTRLTVT.

This clonotype showed up many times. The chain employs TRBV12-3 or TRBV12-4 and TRBJ1-1; the D is unclear. V was cut by 5 bases and J by 3 bases, with 19 bases left in between. The CDR3 has 16 amino acids. CDR3 nucleotides: TGTGCCAGCAGTCCCGTTATGGGCCTTAAGGACACTGAAGCTTTCTTT. Amino acid sequence: CASSPVMGLKDTEAFF.

This clonotype was observed many times. The gene calls are TRBV20-1 and TRBJ2-5; 8 positions agree with TRBD2. V shed 0 bases and J 4 bases; nucleotides not matched to a gene: 7. In germline, CDR1 is DFQATT, CDR2 SNEGSKA (reference sequence). The CDR3 is 15 residues long. CDR3 loop: CSARDLGLAGETQYF. The CDR3 region has the DNA TGCAGTGCTAGAGATCTCGGGCTAGCGGGAGAGACCCAGTACTTC.

As regards this clonotype: This could be a read error, since a much larger clone is one nucleotide away. The chain has TRBV7-9 and TRBJ1-5; D may be TRBD1 (6 bases). Germline loops: CDR1 SEHNR, CDR2 FQNEAQ (reference sequence). CDR3 length: 18 amino acids. V shed 1 base and J shed 5 bases, with 21 bases lying between them. The chain's CDR3 is CASSLGGRATGSDQPQHF. The CDR3 bases are TGTGCCAGCAGCTTAGGGGGGCGAGCTACAGGGAGCGATCAGCCCCAGCATTTT.

V gene TRBV2 combines with J gene TRBJ1-5, with unresolved D. V dropped 6 bases and J dropped 2 bases, with 17 bases sitting between them. CDR3 size: 16 residues. Germline V CDR1 and CDR2: SNHLY, FYNNEI. CDR3 sequence: CASRRTENNGNQPQHF. CDR3 DNA sequence: TGTGCCAGCAGACGAACAGAAAACAACGGCAATCAGCCCCAGCATTTT.

J is TRBJ2-1 and V is TRBV7-9; D unclear. Per the germline V gene, CDR1 is SEHNR and CDR2 is FQNEAQ (reference sequence). There are 12 residues in the CDR3. The germline V and J ends were trimmed by 5 bases and 8 bases, with 10 bases remaining between them. The CDR3 DNA reads as TGTGCCAGCAGCCAAAGTGGCGATGAGCAGTTCTTC. It translates to CASSQSGDEQFF.

The chain couples TRBV12-3 or TRBV12-4 to TRBJ2-6; D is perhaps TRBD1 or TRBD2 (5 bases each). The CDR3 runs to 13 residues. Trimming removed 6 bases from V and 7 bases from J, with 10 bases in between. CDR3 loop: CASRGVNANVLTF. The CDR3 DNA reads TGTGCCAGCAGGGGGGTCAATGCCAACGTCCTGACTTTC.

The CDR3 here is CASSDDLRGGITYEQYF. The DNA for the CDR3 is TGTGCCAGCAGCGACGACCTAAGGGGGGGGATTACCTACGAGCAGTACTTC. This rearrangement joins TRBV7-9 to TRBJ2-7; possibly TRBD2 for D (7 bases). The CDR3 spans 17 residues. Between the trimmed V and J ends, which lost 5 bases and 2 bases, there was a span of 22 bases. CDR1 is SEHNR and CDR2 is FQNEAQ in the germline V gene (reference sequence).

This clonotype appeared many times. The rearrangement links TRBV20-1 to TRBJ2-5; 7 nucleotides match TRBD2. The CDR3 length is 14 residues. J was trimmed by 5 bases and V by 0 bases; bases with no gene match: 6. CDR1 and CDR2 (germline): DFQATT, SNEGSKA (reference sequence). The CDR3 DNA reads as TGCAGTGCTAGAGATCTAAGAGCGGGGGAGACCCAGTACTTC. Translation gives CSARDLRAGETQYF.